This T cell receptor (beta chain) came from a study of blood T cell repertoires in COVID-19. Study at large: Acute and convalescent COVID-19 specimens originated in the United States, Italy and Spain. The cDNA or gDNA used as material had been derived from T cells, B-cell-depleted T cells, or PBMCs.

Per the study methods: For nucleated cells, counts were estimated from reference gene primer amplification. TCRdb's copy holds only in-frame clones and misses some; the assay was immunoSEQ multiplex PCR. Clone size and V and J calls were adopted from that table, with D and trimming inferred from the DNA. This table holds some 250,000 clones, roughly 91% found once. Two negative PCRs, clearance, or symptom resolution were required of recovered Cohort 3 donors. The V gene's germline CDR1 is MNHNY and CDR2 SVGAGI (reference sequence). The CDR3 runs 15 residues. V trimming: 6 bases; J trimming: 4 bases; junction bases outside the gene matches: 9.

The TCR was taken from a man aged 40-49 years who had recovered from COVID-19. Sequencing was done on a sample of PBMCs or T cells enriched from blood (not recorded which). The chain employs TRBV6-6 and TRBJ2-1, with 7 nucleotides matching TRBD2. DNA for the CDR3: TGTGCCAGCAGCGATCCGGGAGGATCATACAATGAGCAGTTCTTC. Translation: CASSDPGGSYNEQFF.